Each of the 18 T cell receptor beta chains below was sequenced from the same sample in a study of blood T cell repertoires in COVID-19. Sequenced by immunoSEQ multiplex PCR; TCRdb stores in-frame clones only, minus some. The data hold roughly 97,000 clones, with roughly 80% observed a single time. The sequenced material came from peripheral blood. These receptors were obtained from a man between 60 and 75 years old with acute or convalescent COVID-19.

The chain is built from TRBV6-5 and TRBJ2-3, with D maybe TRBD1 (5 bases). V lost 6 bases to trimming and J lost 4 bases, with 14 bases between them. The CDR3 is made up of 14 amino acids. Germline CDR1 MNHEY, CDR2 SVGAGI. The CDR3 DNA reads TGTGCCAGCAGGAGGACACGTCGGGCAGATACGCAGTATTTT. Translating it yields CASRRTRRADTQYF.

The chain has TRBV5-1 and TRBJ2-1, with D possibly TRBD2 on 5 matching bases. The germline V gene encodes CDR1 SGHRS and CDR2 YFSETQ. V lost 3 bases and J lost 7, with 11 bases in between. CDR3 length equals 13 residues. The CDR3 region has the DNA TGCGCCAGCAGCTCCCGGGGATCAAATGAGCAGTTCTTC. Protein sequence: CASSSRGSNEQFF.

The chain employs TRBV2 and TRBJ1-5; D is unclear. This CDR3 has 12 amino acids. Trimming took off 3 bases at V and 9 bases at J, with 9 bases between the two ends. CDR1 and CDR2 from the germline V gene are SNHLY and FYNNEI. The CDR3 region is CASSDNLGPQHF. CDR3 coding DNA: TGTGCCAGCAGTGATAACCTCGGGCCCCAGCATTTT.

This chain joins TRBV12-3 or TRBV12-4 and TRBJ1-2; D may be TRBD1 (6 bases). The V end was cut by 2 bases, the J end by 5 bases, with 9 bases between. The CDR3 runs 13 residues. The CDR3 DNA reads TGTGCCAGCAGTTTAAACAGGGCGTATGGCTACACCTTC. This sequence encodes CASSLNRAYGYTF.

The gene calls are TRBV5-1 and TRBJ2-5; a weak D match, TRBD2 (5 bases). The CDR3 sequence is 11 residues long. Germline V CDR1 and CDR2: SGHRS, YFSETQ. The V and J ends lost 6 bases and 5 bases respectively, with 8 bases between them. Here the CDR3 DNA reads TGCGCCAGCAAGGGAGAGGAGACCCAGTACTTC. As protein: CASKGEETQYF.

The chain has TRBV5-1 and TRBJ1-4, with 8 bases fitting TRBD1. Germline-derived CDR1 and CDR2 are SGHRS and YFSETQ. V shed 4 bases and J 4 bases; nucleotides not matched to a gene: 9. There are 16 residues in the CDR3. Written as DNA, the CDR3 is TGCGCCAGCAGCGCGTTTGGACAGGGAGATAATGAAAAACTGTTTTTT. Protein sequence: CASSAFGQGDNEKLFF.

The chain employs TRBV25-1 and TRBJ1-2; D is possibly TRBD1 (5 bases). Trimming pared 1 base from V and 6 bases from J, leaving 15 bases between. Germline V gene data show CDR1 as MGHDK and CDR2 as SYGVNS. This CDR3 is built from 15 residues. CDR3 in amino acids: CASSEFDRRGHGYTF. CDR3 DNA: TGTGCCAGCAGTGAATTTGATAGGAGGGGCCATGGCTACACCTTC.

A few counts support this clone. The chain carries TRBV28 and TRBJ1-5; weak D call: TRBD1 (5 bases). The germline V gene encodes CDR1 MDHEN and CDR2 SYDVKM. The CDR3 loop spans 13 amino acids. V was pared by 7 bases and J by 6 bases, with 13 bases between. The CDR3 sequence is CASTSWGLQPQHF. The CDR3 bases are TGTGCCAGCACCTCTTGGGGACTTCAGCCCCAGCATTTT.

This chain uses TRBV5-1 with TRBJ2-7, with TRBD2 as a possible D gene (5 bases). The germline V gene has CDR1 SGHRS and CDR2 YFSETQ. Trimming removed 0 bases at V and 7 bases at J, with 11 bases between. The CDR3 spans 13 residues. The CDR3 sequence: CASSLDPTGEQYV. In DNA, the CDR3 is TGCGCCAGCAGCTTGGACCCGACGGGGGAGCAGTACGTC.

The CDR3 spells CASSPGQDTQGLFF. The CDR3 DNA reads as TGTGCCAGCAGTCCGGGACAGGACACCCAGGGGCTGTTTTTT. This chain links TRBV6-5 with TRBJ1-4, with 8 positions matching TRBD1. Trimming cost V 5 bases and J 14 bases; bases outside gene matches: 13. Germline V gives CDR1 MNHEY, CDR2 SVGAGI. CDR3 length: 14 residues.

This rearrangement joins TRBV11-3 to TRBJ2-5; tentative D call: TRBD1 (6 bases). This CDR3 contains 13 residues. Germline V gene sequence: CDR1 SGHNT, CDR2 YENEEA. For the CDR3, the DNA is TGTGCTACCGGGACAATAGAGAAAGAGACCCAGTACTTC. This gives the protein CATGTIEKETQYF.

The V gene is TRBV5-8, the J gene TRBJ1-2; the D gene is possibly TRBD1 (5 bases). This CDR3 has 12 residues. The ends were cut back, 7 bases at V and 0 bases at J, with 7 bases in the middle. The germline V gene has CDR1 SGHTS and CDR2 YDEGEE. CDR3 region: CASDRANYGYTF. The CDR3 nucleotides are TGTGCCAGCGACAGAGCTAACTATGGCTACACCTTC.

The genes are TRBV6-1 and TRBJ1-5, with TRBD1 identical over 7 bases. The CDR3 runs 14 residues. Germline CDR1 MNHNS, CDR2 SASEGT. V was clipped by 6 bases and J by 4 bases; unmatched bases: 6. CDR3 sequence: CASSNLDRNQPQHF. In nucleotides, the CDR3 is TGTGCCAGCAGCAACCTGGACAGGAATCAGCCCCAGCATTTT.

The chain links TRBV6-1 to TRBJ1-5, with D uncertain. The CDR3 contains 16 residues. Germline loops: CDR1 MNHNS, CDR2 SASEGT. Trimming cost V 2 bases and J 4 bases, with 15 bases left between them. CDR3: CASSEPVGRGNQPQHF. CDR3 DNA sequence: TGTGCCAGCAGTGAACCTGTCGGCCGGGGAAATCAGCCCCAGCATTTT.

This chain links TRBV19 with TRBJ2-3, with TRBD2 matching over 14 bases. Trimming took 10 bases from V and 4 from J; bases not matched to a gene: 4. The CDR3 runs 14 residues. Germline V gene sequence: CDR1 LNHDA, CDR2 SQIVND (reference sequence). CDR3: CATGLAGGPDTQYF. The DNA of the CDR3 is TGTGCCACCGGACTAGCGGGGGGCCCAGATACGCAGTATTTT.

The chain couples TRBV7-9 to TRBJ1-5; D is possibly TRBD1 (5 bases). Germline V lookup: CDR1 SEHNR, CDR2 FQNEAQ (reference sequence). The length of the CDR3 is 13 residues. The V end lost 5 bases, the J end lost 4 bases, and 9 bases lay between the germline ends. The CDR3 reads CASSLTENQPQHF. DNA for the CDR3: TGTGCCAGCAGCCTGACAGAGAATCAGCCCCAGCATTTT.

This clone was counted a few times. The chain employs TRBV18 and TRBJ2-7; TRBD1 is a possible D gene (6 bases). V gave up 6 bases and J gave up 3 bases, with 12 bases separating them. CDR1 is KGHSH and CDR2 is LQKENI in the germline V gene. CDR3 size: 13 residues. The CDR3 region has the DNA TGTGCCAGCTCCGGGACAAGAAACTACGAGCAGTACGTC. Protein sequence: CASSGTRNYEQYV.

CDR3 in DNA: TGTGCCAGCAGGGGGACAGGGCTTCAGCCCCAGCATTTT. Protein sequence: CASRGTGLQPQHF. The rearrangement uses TRBV2 and TRBJ1-5; 9 bases align to TRBD1. Trimming took 6 bases from V and 6 from J; bases not matched to a gene: 3. Germline-derived CDR1 and CDR2 are SNHLY and FYNNEI. The CDR3 has 13 residues. The whole variable domain, remainder taken from reference TRBV2 and TRBJ1-5, is EPEVTQTPSHQVTQMGQEVILRCVPISNHLYFYWYRQILGQKVEFLVSFYNNEISEKSEIFDDQFSVERPDGSNFTLKIRSTKLEDSAMYFCASRGTGLQPQHFGDGTRLSIL.